This T cell receptor (beta chain) came from a study of shared clonotypes between healthy human individuals. Recent acute infections and vaccinations were absent in the healthy HIV-negative adult donors. The study used about 90 million PBMCs per unsorted sample for genomic DNA. Germline CDR1 SGHRS, CDR2 YFSETQ. The CDR3 consists of 13 residues. The ends were cut back, 0 bases at V and 3 bases at J, with 6 bases in the middle. The study's findings and limits: Only blood was sampled; tissue repertoires likely differ. Few donors limited the genetic and exposure-history diversity represented.

With regard to this clone: No antigen is known for it. Additional DNA sequences in this sample encode the identical CDR3.

TCRdb's table, derived via immunoSEQ multiplex PCR, lists solely in-frame clones and lacks some. Seen here are some 500,000 clones, roughly three quarters observed once, and the top ten hold 9.5% to 15%. This sequence was found in a woman in her thirties or forties in good health. Some clones in this sample may be carry-over from other donors' samples. The V gene is TRBV5-1, the J gene TRBJ2-5; unclear D gene. Sample: PBMCs. CDR3 sequence reads: CASSLGGEETQYF. The CDR3, as DNA: TGCGCCAGCAGCTTGGGTGGTGAAGAGACCCAGTACTTC.